These 2 T cell receptor beta chains were all obtained from the same sample, sequenced in a study of Ad26.COV2.S vaccination and SARS-CoV-2 variants. Clones were read by immunoSEQ multiplex PCR, and TCRdb kept only the in-frame ones, dropping some. Here the sample spans approximately 450,000 clones, approximately 92% being singletons. Treatment specified: roughly 20 received Ad26.COV2.S at low or high dose, single or two shots; several received placebo; per-sample allocation not given. The samples date from day 63 after the first vaccine or placebo injection. The starting material was peripheral blood, obtained in a trial of Ad26.COV2.S vaccine versus placebo. The receptor source for this set is a person between 18 and 59 years old who received the Ad26.COV2.S COVID-19 vaccine or a placebo.

The gene calls are TRBV9 and TRBJ1-4; TRBD1 matches 7 bases. The CDR3 is 15 residues long. The junction had 8 bases not matched to a gene; V was cut back by 4 bases and J by 5 bases. From germline, CDR1 is SGDLS and CDR2 YYNGEE. In nucleotides, the CDR3 is TGTGCCAGCAGCTCATTACAGGGGCCAAATGAAAAACTGTTTTTT. This sequence encodes CASSSLQGPNEKLFF.

The CDR3 coding sequence is TGTGCCAGCAGCTTAGTGCCGGAGGAAGAGAGCTCCTACGAGCAGTACTTC. This gives the protein CASSLVPEEESSYEQYF. The chain links TRBV11-3 to TRBJ2-7; a weak D match, TRBD2 (5 bases). Germline V gene data show CDR1 as SGHNT and CDR2 as YENEEA. This CDR3 spans 17 amino acids. Trimming removed 1 base at V and 0 bases at J, with 16 bases between.